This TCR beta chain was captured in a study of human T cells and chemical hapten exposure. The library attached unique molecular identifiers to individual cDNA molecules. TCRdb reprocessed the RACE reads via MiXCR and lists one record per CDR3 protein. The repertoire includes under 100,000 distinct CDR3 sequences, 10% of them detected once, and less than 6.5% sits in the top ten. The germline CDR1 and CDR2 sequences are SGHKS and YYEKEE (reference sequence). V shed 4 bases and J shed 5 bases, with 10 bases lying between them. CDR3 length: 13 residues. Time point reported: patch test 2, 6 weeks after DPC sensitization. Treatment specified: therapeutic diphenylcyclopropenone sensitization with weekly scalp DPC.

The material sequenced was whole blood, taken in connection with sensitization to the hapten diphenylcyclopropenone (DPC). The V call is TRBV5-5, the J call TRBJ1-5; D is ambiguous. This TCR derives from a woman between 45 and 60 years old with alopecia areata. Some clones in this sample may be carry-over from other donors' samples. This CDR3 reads CASSPDGYQPQHF. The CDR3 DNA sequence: TGTGCCAGCAGCCCGGACGGATATCAGCCCCAGCATTTT.